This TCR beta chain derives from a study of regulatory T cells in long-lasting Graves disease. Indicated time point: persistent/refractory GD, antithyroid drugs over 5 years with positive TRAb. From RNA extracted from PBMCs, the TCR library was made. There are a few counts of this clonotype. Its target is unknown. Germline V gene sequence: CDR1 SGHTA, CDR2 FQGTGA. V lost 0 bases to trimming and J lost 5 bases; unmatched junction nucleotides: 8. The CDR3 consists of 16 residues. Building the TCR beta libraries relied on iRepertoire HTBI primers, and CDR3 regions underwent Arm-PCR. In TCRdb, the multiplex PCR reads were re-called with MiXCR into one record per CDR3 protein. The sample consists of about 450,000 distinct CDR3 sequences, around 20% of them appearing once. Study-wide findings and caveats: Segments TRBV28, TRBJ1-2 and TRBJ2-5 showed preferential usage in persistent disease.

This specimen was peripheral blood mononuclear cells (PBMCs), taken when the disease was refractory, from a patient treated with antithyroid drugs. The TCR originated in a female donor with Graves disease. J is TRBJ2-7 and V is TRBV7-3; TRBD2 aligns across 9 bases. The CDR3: CASSLTPGLAVHEQYF. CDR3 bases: TGTGCCAGCAGCTTAACACCGGGACTAGCAGTCCACGAGCAGTACTTC.